The 16 T cell receptor beta chains presented below share a single source sample, sequenced in a study of T cells after yellow fever vaccination. One entry per CDR3 protein, called by TCRdb with MiXCR from the 5' RACE reads. Found here are 350,000 to 450,000 distinct CDR3 sequences, over 5% of them singletons; the top ten hold 15%. Sequencing was performed on PBMCs, taken 5 days after the yellow fever booster vaccination. All receptors come from a man aged 25 to 40 who received the YFV17D yellow fever vaccine.

This clonotype showed up just a few times. The rearrangement links TRBV7-3 to TRBJ2-3; D is perhaps TRBD2 (6 bases). The CDR3 totals 15 residues. Germline V gene lookup returns CDR1 SGHTA and CDR2 FQGTGA. The germline V and J ends were trimmed by 4 bases and 0 bases, with 11 bases remaining between them. The CDR3 DNA sequence: TGTGCCAGCAGCTCAGCTAGCGCAAGCACAGATACGCAGTATTTT. Protein: CASSSASASTDTQYF.

This clonotype was observed a handful of times. V gene TRBV7-9 combines with J gene TRBJ2-7; D perhaps matches TRBD1 (6 bases). Germline V gives CDR1 SEHNR, CDR2 FQNEAQ (reference sequence). The CDR3 contains 14 residues. The CDR3 is CATTQWTVLREQYF. DNA of the CDR3: TGTGCGACGACCCAGTGGACAGTTCTACGGGAGCAGTACTTC.

About this clonotype itself: Given a much more abundant clone one base away, this may be a read error. Likely a read error: the CDR3 ends without its conserved phenylalanine or tryptophan. The chain carries TRBV19 and TRBJ2-7, with 10 bases matching TRBD2. Per the germline V gene, CDR1 is LNHDA and CDR2 is SQIVND (reference sequence). The CDR3 loop spans 14 amino acids. Trimming took 5 bases from V and 2 from J; bases not matched to a gene: 3. CDR3 amino acids: CASSWTSGPYEQYI. The CDR3 DNA follows: TGTGCCAGTAGTTGGACTAGCGGCCCCTACGAGCAGTACATC.

The V gene is TRBV14, the J gene TRBJ2-7, with no clear D. The CDR3 is made up of 14 amino acids. With 1 base removed from V and 3 bases from J, the gap between germline ends came to 10 bases. Germline loops: CDR1 SGHDN, CDR2 FVKESK. CDR3 loop: CASSQVGRIYEQYF. The DNA of the CDR3 is TGTGCCAGCAGCCAAGTCGGCCGTATCTACGAGCAGTACTTC.

This clonotype has ten or more counts. The chain employs TRBV29-1 and TRBJ2-1; 7 bases fit TRBD1. V lost 6 bases to trimming and J lost 6 bases; unmatched junction nucleotides: 5. The CDR3 sequence is 12 residues long. Germline V CDR1 and CDR2: SQVTM, ANQGSEA. The CDR3 loop is CSVSRDSNEQFF. The CDR3 nucleotides are TGCAGCGTATCCCGGGACAGCAATGAGCAGTTCTTC.

This clonotype has at least ten counts. This chain links TRBV9 with TRBJ2-2; a possible D gene is TRBD2 (5 bases). The CDR3 spans 14 residues. Germline CDR1 SGDLS, CDR2 YYNGEE. V was trimmed by 2 bases and J by 6 bases, leaving 11 bases between them. The CDR3 sequence is CASSVIALAGELFF. The CDR3 nucleotides read TGTGCCAGCAGCGTCATAGCGCTGGCCGGGGAGCTGTTTTTT. Supplemented by reference TRBV9 and TRBJ2-2, the full variable domain reads DSGVTQTPKHLITATGQRVTLRCSPRSGDLSVYWYQQSLDQGLQFLIQYYNGEERAKGNILERFSAQQFPDLHSELNLSSLELGDSALYFCASSVIALAGELFFGEGSRLTVL.

There are a few counts of this clonotype. The gene calls are TRBV5-1 and TRBJ2-3; a possible D gene is TRBD2 (6 bases). Germline V gene sequence: CDR1 SGHRS, CDR2 YFSETQ. The CDR3 totals 18 residues. V shed 0 bases and J shed 3 bases, with 20 bases lying between them. In nucleotides, the CDR3 is TGCGCCAGCAGCTTGGATCCCCAGGGAGCGGGTGAGACAGATACGCAGTATTTT. Amino acids: CASSLDPQGAGETDTQYF.

This clonotype was found a few times. V usage is TRBV12-3 or TRBV12-4 and J usage is TRBJ2-5; 11 positions agree with TRBD1. This CDR3 contains 14 residues. V lost 5 bases to trimming and J lost 7 bases; unmatched junction nucleotides: 6. The CDR3 coding sequence is TGTGCCAGCAGTCCGCGGGACAGGGGGGGGACCCAGTACTTC. This encodes CASSPRDRGGTQYF.

The sample holds a few counts of this clonotype. The chain uses TRBV6-1 and TRBJ2-4, with a possible D match to TRBD2 (7 bases). Germline CDR1 is MNHNS and CDR2 is SASEGT. The ends were cut back, 3 bases at V and 3 bases at J, with 12 bases in the middle. The CDR3 has 15 amino acids. CDR3 coding DNA: TGTGCCAGCAGTGAGGCGGGGGCTGACAAAAACATTCAGTACTTC. Protein product: CASSEAGADKNIQYF.

This clonotype came up a few times. The chain recombines TRBV10-2 with TRBJ2-5; TRBD2 aligns across 10 bases. Trimming removed 6 bases from V and 4 bases from J; junction bases left unmatched: 5. There are 14 residues in the CDR3. CDR1 is WSHSY, CDR2 SAAADI, per germline. The CDR3 here is CASRQREGRETQYF. The CDR3 DNA reads TGCGCCAGCAGGCAGCGGGAGGGCCGAGAGACCCAGTACTTC.

The gene calls are TRBV5-1 and TRBJ1-3; no clear D gene. Germline V gives CDR1 SGHRS, CDR2 YFSETQ. This CDR3 region has 13 residues. V lost 7 bases, J lost 2 bases, and 10 bases lay in between. Here the CDR3 reads CASSRDPGNTIYF. The CDR3 coding sequence is TGCGCCAGCTCTCGGGATCCTGGAAACACCATATATTTT. Combining the CDR3 with reference TRBV5-1 and TRBJ1-3 gives the whole variable domain KAGVTQTPRYLIKTRGQQVTLSCSPISGHRSVSWYQQTPGQGLQFLFEYFSETQRNKGNFPGRFSGRQFSNSRSEMNVSTLELGDSALYLCASSRDPGNTIYFGEGSWLTVV.

The chain combines TRBV20-1 with TRBJ2-3, with D perhaps given as TRBD1 or TRBD2 (5 bases each). Per the germline V gene, CDR1 is DFQATT and CDR2 is SNEGSKA (reference sequence). V shed 3 bases and J shed 5 bases, with 9 bases lying between them. This CDR3 is built from 12 residues. CDR3: CSARGPRDTQYF. In DNA, the CDR3 is TGCAGTGCTAGGGGACCTAGAGATACGCAGTATTTT.

The rearrangement links TRBV20-1 to TRBJ2-5; possibly TRBD1 or TRBD2 for D (6 bases each). The CDR3 has 12 residues. Looked up from germline, CDR1 is DFQATT and CDR2 is SNEGSKA (reference sequence). V was cut by 3 bases and J by 3 bases, with 8 bases left in between. The CDR3 DNA sequence: TGCAGTGCTAGGGGGGGCAAAGAGACCCAGTACTTC. This encodes CSARGGKETQYF.

This clonotype was counted a few times. The V gene is TRBV20-1, the J gene TRBJ2-3; 9 nucleotides agree with TRBD2. This CDR3 has 15 residues. V gave up 8 bases and J gave up 1 base; unmatched junction bases: 10. CDR1 and CDR2 (germline): DFQATT, SNEGSKA (reference sequence). Here the CDR3 DNA reads TGCAGTCACCCAGGGGCGGGAGGGCGCACAGATACGCAGTATTTT. This codes for CSHPGAGGRTDTQYF.

The CDR3 coding sequence is TGTGCCAGCAGTTTATTCAGGGACCAGCCCCAGCATTTT. Its protein is CASSLFRDQPQHF. This chain connects TRBV27 to TRBJ1-5; D may be TRBD1 (5 bases). CDR1 and CDR2 from the germline V gene are MNHEY and SMNVEV (reference sequence). Trimming left V 1 base short and J 7 bases short, with 8 bases between. This CDR3 spans 13 amino acids.

This clonotype showed up just a few times. The V gene is TRBV12-3 or TRBV12-4, the J gene TRBJ2-1; 7 nucleotides agree with TRBD2. The junction had 5 bases not matched to a gene; V was cut back by 3 bases and J by 9 bases. The length of the CDR3 is 13 residues. In nucleotides, the CDR3 is TGTGCCAGCAGTTTCCCGACTAGCCTTGAGCAGTTCTTC. Amino acids: CASSFPTSLEQFF.